The rows below give T cell receptor beta chains drawn from one sample of a study of regulatory T cells in long-lasting Graves disease. A single record per CDR3 protein comes from TCRdb applying MiXCR to the multiplex PCR reads. The repertoire holds about 540,000 distinct CDR3 sequences, with roughly 13% as singletons. These records were also assigned to another study, of T cells in Graves' hyperthyroidism and ophthalmopathy.

The sequenced sample was peripheral blood mononuclear cells (PBMCs), obtained at new diagnosis, from a patient treated with antithyroid drugs. Receptors originate from a man aged 30 to 39 with Graves disease. Both conserved end residues are part of each CDR3. The D gene is left open where the match is weak. Clone size, where shown, is once, few, many, or a class for clones that have expanded.

V gene	D gene	J gene	clone size	CDR3 DNA	CDR3 protein
TRBV20-1	-	TRBJ1-3	-	TGCAGTGCTAGATCTAATTCTGGAAACACCATATATTTT	CSARSNSGNTIYF
TRBV6-1	-	TRBJ2-1	many	TGTGCCAGCAGTGAAGACCGATCCTACAATGAGCAGTTCTTC	CASSEDRSYNEQFF
TRBV15	TRBD2	TRBJ2-2	many	TGTGCCACCAAACCAACTAGCGGGACCGGGGAGCTGTTTTTT	CATKPTSGTGELFF
TRBV5-8	TRBD2	TRBJ2-1	few	TGTGCCAGCAGCTTGGGCGCGGGGCTAGCGGGAGTGGATGAGCAGTTCTTC	CASSLGAGLAGVDEQFF
TRBV20-1	-	TRBJ1-4	-	TGCAGTGCTTACAAGGGGGACTCAACTAATGAAAAACTGTTTTTT	CSAYKGDSTNEKLFF
TRBV6-1	TRBD1	TRBJ1-5	many	TGTGCCAGCAGAGAAGGGACAGGGACTCAGCCCCAGCATTTT	CASREGTGTQPQHF
TRBV3-1	-	TRBJ2-1	many	TGTGCCAGCAGCGGGCTAGCGAGCTCCTACAATGAGCAGTTCTTC	CASSGLASSYNEQFF
TRBV2	TRBD2	TRBJ2-2	few	TGTGCCAGCACTTGGGAGGGTGACACCGGGGAGCTGTTTTTT	CASTWEGDTGELFF
TRBV5-1	TRBD2	TRBJ2-6	-	TGCGCCAGCAGCTTCTCTAGCGGCTCTGGGGCCAACGTCCTGACTTTC	CASSFSSGSGANVLTF
TRBV11-2	-	TRBJ2-1	many	TGTGCCAGCAGCCCAAGACTAACCCTTCAGAATGAGCAGTTCTTC	CASSPRLTLQNEQFF
TRBV20-1	-	TRBJ2-1	-	TGCAGTGCGCTGCAGGGTCAGGGGTACTACAATGAGCAGTTCTTC	CSALQGQGYYNEQFF
TRBV4-1	-	TRBJ2-7	few	TGCGCCAGCAGCCAAGGTCCTGTGGGGAACTACGAGCAGTACTTC	CASSQGPVGNYEQYF
TRBV29-1	-	TRBJ2-1	many	TGCAGCGTTGCGCGGGCCCCCAATGAGCAGTTCTTC	CSVARAPNEQFF
TRBV12-3/TRBV12-4	-	TRBJ1-3	many	TGTGCCAGCAGTACTCGACAGGTCTCTGGAAACACCATATATTTT	CASSTRQVSGNTIYF
TRBV11-1	-	TRBJ2-7	many	TGTGCCAGCAGCTTAGAGCGGGACACTCACTCCTACGAGCAGTACTTC	CASSLERDTHSYEQYF
TRBV6-2/TRBV6-3	-	TRBJ2-1	-	TGTGCCAGCCTTAACGGTTACAATGAGCAGTTCTTC	CASLNGYNEQFF
TRBV3-1	-	TRBJ2-1	many	TGTGCCAGCAGCCAAGTTGGAGGGTATTCCTACAATGAGCAGTTCTTC	CASSQVGGYSYNEQFF
TRBV4-2	-	TRBJ2-1	-	TGTGCCAGCAGCCAAGACAGGCCCTCCTACAATGAGCAGTTCTTC	CASSQDRPSYNEQFF
TRBV27	TRBD1	TRBJ2-7	many	TGTGCCAGCTCAACTCCCGGGACAGGGTTGTCCTACGAGCAGTACTTC	CASSTPGTGLSYEQYF
TRBV7-9	-	TRBJ2-5	many	TGTGCCAGCACGAGGGAAGAGACCCAGTACTTC	CASTREETQYF
TRBV6-1	-	TRBJ2-1	many	TGTGCCAGCAGTCAGCACAGGGTCCTAAAGGTCAATGAGCAGTTCTTC	CASSQHRVLKVNEQFF
TRBV12-3/TRBV12-4	TRBD1	TRBJ2-7	few	TGTGCCAGCAGTTTTGACAGGGCTTTTTACGAGCAGTACTTC	CASSFDRAFYEQYF
TRBV6-1	TRBD2	TRBJ2-3	many	TGTGCCAGCGCTGACAAGCGGGGCCTAGGGACAGATACGCAGTATTTT	CASADKRGLGTDTQYF
TRBV9	-	TRBJ2-2	many	TGTGCCAGCAGCGTATCGGCGAACACCGGGGAGCTGTTTTTT	CASSVSANTGELFF
TRBV20-1	-	TRBJ1-1	few	TGCAGTGCTAGAGGGGACTTAGGGAACACTGAAGCTTTCTTT	CSARGDLGNTEAFF
TRBV29-1	-	TRBJ1-2	-	TGCAGCGTACGCAGTACTACTGAGACCCTAACTCCCCTTAACTATGGCTACACCTTC	CSVRSTTETLTPLNYGYTF
TRBV19	-	TRBJ1-1	-	TGTGCCAGTATGTATGGGCGGATGAACACTGAAGCTTTCTTT	CASMYGRMNTEAFF
TRBV5-1	-	TRBJ2-5	-	TGCGCCAGCAGGACCTTCCCCGCGCAAGAGACCCAGTACTTC	CASRTFPAQETQYF
TRBV29-1	-	TRBJ1-4	-	TGCAGCGTTGAAACAGGAAGAGATGAAAAACTGTTTTTT	CSVETGRDEKLFF
TRBV6-1	TRBD1	TRBJ2-7	many	TGTGCCAGCAGTCCCGGGACAGGAATCTCCTACGAGCAGTACTTC	CASSPGTGISYEQYF
TRBV12-3/TRBV12-4	TRBD1	TRBJ1-3	few	TGTGCCAGCAGCCGGGACAGACCTGGAAACACCATATATTTT	CASSRDRPGNTIYF
TRBV7-9	TRBD1	TRBJ1-4	few	TGTGCCAGCAGCTCTCCGGGACAGGGGGAAAAACTGTTTTTT	CASSSPGQGEKLFF
TRBV30	TRBD1	TRBJ2-5	many	TGTGCCTGGAACAGGGGGCAGGAGACCCAGTACTTC	CAWNRGQETQYF
TRBV20-1	TRBD2	TRBJ2-1	many	TGCAGTGCTTGGGGGGGAGCGAGACAAGTCGGACAACATGAGCAGTTCTTC	CSAWGGARQVGQHEQFF
TRBV11-2	TRBD2	TRBJ2-1	many	TGTGCCAGCAGCCCGGGACTAGCGGGAGGGACGGGAGAGGAGCAGTTCTTC	CASSPGLAGGTGEEQFF
TRBV18	-	TRBJ1-2	many	TGTGCCAGCTCACCCCGACAGGATTACTATGGCTACACCTTC	CASSPRQDYYGYTF
TRBV6-2/TRBV6-3	-	TRBJ2-1	many	TGTGCCAGCAGTTCACTCGTGAAGGCCGGGAATGAGCAGTTCTTC	CASSSLVKAGNEQFF
TRBV18	TRBD1	TRBJ1-2	-	TGTGCCAGCTCACCGGGACAGGTCAGCGGCTACACCTTC	CASSPGQVSGYTF
TRBV7-2	-	TRBJ2-1	many	TGTGCCAGCAGCCCGGTCCCCGGCCAGCAGTTCTTC	CASSPVPGQQFF
TRBV29-1	TRBD1	TRBJ2-7	many	TGCAGCGTTGAAGACGGGACAGACTACGAGCAGTACTTC	CSVEDGTDYEQYF
TRBV3-1	TRBD2	TRBJ2-7	many	TGTGCCAGCAGCCGCCTCCCGAGACTAGCGGGACTGGGTTACGAGCAGTACTTC	CASSRLPRLAGLGYEQYF
TRBV12-5	TRBD2	TRBJ2-2	many	TGTGCTAGTGACCGGGGGACTAGCGGGAGGGTTTCGATCGGGGAGCTGTTTTTT	CASDRGTSGRVSIGELFF
TRBV7-3	-	TRBJ2-1	many	TGTGCCAGCAGCTCGCAAACAGGGCTTTACAATGAGCAGTTCTTC	CASSSQTGLYNEQFF
TRBV28	-	TRBJ1-1	-	TGTGCCAGCAGTCTAACCGGGACACTTAAGAACACTGAAGCTTTCTTT	CASSLTGTLKNTEAFF
TRBV6-1	TRBD2	TRBJ2-1	few	TGTGCCAGCAACTTAGCGGGAGGCGTCAATGAGCAGTTCTTC	CASNLAGGVNEQFF
TRBV20-1	-	TRBJ2-7	-	TGCAGTGCCTCGACAGGAACCCCTGTCGAGCAGTACTTC	CSASTGTPVEQYF
TRBV27	-	TRBJ1-5	few	TGTGCCAGCAGAAGGACAGCTTCCGATCAGCCCCAGCATTTT	CASRRTASDQPQHF
TRBV27	-	TRBJ1-4	many	TGTGCCAGCAGTTTATCGAGGCAGAAACATGAAAAACTGTTTTTT	CASSLSRQKHEKLFF
TRBV5-8	TRBD1	TRBJ2-7	few	TGTGCCAGCAGCCCGCCCGAACAGGGGGTCCCCTACGAGCAGTACTTC	CASSPPEQGVPYEQYF
TRBV7-9	-	TRBJ1-1	many	TGTGCCAGCAGCTTAGCACGACGGTACACTGAAGCTTTCTTT	CASSLARRYTEAFF
TRBV7-6	-	TRBJ2-7	many	TGTGCCAGCAGCCCGCAAGGGATCTCCTACGAGCAGTACTTC	CASSPQGISYEQYF
TRBV20-1	TRBD1	TRBJ2-1	-	TGCAGTGCGGGGACAGGAGGGGGCAATGAGCAGTTCTTC	CSAGTGGGNEQFF
TRBV10-1	TRBD2	TRBJ2-1	many	TGCGCCAGCAGCTCTAGCGGGAGGAGGAATGAGCAGTTCTTC	CASSSSGRRNEQFF
TRBV7-9	TRBD1	TRBJ2-5	few	TGTGCCAGCATGATGGGGACAGGGGGCTTCCAAGAGACCCAGTACTTC	CASMMGTGGFQETQYF
TRBV29-1	-	TRBJ2-4	many	TGCAGCGCCGTCAAGGGTGTAAACATTCAGTACTTC	CSAVKGVNIQYF
TRBV10-1	-	TRBJ2-2	-	TGCGCCAGCAGTGGTTCGATACCCCCGGGCACCGGGGAGCTGTTTTTT	CASSGSIPPGTGELFF
TRBV27	-	TRBJ2-1	many	TGTGCCAGCAGTTTCGGGGGGCCGAGCTCCTACAATGAGCAGTTCTTC	CASSFGGPSSYNEQFF
TRBV27	TRBD1	TRBJ2-7	many	TGTGCCAGCAGCCTGACAGGGTCCTACGAGCAGTACTTC	CASSLTGSYEQYF